This TCR beta chain came from a study of cytomegalovirus exposure and HLA in healthy donors. PCR used 60 Vbeta primers and 13 Jbeta primers. Generated by immunoSEQ multiplex PCR, the TCRdb table keeps only in-frame clones and is missing some. Of about 160,000 clones in the sample, about 82% were seen once. This clone showed up just once. Germline V gives CDR1 SGHNT, CDR2 YYREEE (reference sequence). The CDR3 extends over 15 amino acids. The V and J ends lost 1 base and 5 bases respectively, with 15 bases between them. This receptor was taken from a male donor in good health and CMV-seronegative. The source material was PBMCs. The V gene is TRBV5-4, the J gene TRBJ2-5; the D is unclear. The CDR3 region has the DNA TGTGCCAGCAGCTTGACCGGGTCTTTATCCGAGACCCAGTACTTC. Translation: CASSLTGSLSETQYF.